The entry below gives a single TCR beta chain sequence along with its context. Its antigen remains unidentified. Primers for the PCR totalled 60 Vbeta and 13 Jbeta. Repertoires were generated with immunoSEQ multiplex PCR, while TCRdb's copy carries only in-frame clones and drops some. The sample lists a few hundred thousand clones, around 80% occurring once. The CDR3 totals 11 residues. V was clipped by 3 bases and J by 4 bases, with 4 bases between them. Germline V gives CDR1 DFQATT, CDR2 SNEGSKA (reference sequence). The record originates from a study of cytomegalovirus exposure and HLA in healthy donors. Broader study findings: It emerged from a later analysis that several of the most significant clusters appeared to be linked to common viral pathogens.

Material: PBMCs. The sequence derives from a woman aged 55-70 years in good health and CMV-seropositive. The rearrangement links TRBV20-1 to TRBJ2-1; no firm D call. The CDR3 reads CSASYYNEQFF. CDR3 sequence (DNA): TGCAGTGCTAGCTATTACAATGAGCAGTTCTTC.